This T cell receptor (beta chain) was documented in a study of response to subunit inactivated influenza vaccine. Overall study findings and caveats: The authors suggested that every seasonal influenza vaccination recruits few new T cells.

One entry per CDR3 protein, called by TCRdb with MiXCR from the RT-PCR reads. The sample records about 520,000 distinct CDR3 sequences, around 7.9% being singletons. CDR1 MRHNA and CDR2 SNTAGT come from the germline V gene. This CDR3 is 9 amino acids long. Trimming left V 6 bases short and J 15 bases short, with 9 bases between. Remarks on this clonotype: Its antigen is unidentified.

This sequence joins TRBV6-4 and TRBJ1-5; D possibly corresponds to TRBD1 (5 bases). The TCR originated in a man aged 50 to 69 who received an inactivated influenza vaccine. The sample was PBMCs from blood, taken around 25 months after vaccination. CDR3 DNA: TGTGCCAGCAGCGGGGGAAGGCATTTT. It yields the protein CASSGGRHF.